These 24 T cell receptor beta chains share one sample of origin, sequenced in a study of cytomegalovirus exposure and HLA in healthy donors. The PCR ran on 60 Vbeta and 13 Jbeta primers. The data were produced by immunoSEQ multiplex PCR, yet TCRdb's version contains in-frame clones alone and is incomplete. The profile shows some 70,000 clones, approximately 70% of them singletons. The sequencing input was PBMCs. The receptors come from a male donor in good health and CMV-seropositive.

This clone was detected a few times. The CDR3 here is CASSWGGGSDTQYF. In nucleotides, the CDR3 is TGTGCCAGCAGCTGGGGGGGAGGGTCAGATACGCAGTATTTT. The chain uses TRBV5-4 and TRBJ2-3, with 7 bases fitting TRBD2. The CDR3 sequence is 14 residues long. The trim removed 3 bases at V and 4 bases at J, leaving 5 bases unmatched. From germline, CDR1 is SGHNT and CDR2 YYREEE (reference sequence). The variable domain in full, completed from reference TRBV5-4 and TRBJ2-3, reads ETGVTQSPTHLIKTRGQQVTLRCSSQSGHNTVSWYQQALGQGPQFIFQYYREEENGRGNFPPRFSGLQFPNYSSELNVNALELDDSALYLCASSWGGGSDTQYFGPGTRLTVL.

The chain combines TRBV19 with TRBJ2-7; no firm D call. From germline, CDR1 is LNHDA and CDR2 SQIVND (reference sequence). V lost 6 bases to trimming and J lost 0 bases, with 6 bases between them. The CDR3 spans 12 residues. The CDR3 region has the DNA TGTGCCAGTAGGGGCATCTCCTACGAGCAGTACTTC. Protein: CASRGISYEQYF.

The chain is built from TRBV6-6 and TRBJ1-2; possible D gene TRBD1, 6 bases. This CDR3 contains 13 residues. Germline V gives CDR1 MNHNY, CDR2 SVGAGI (reference sequence). The V end lost 8 bases, the J end lost 1 base, and 11 bases lay between the germline ends. The CDR3 DNA is TGTGCCAGCGGGGCGGACAGTAACTATGGCTACACCTTC. Translation: CASGADSNYGYTF.

This clone was detected only once. The chain joins TRBV30 to TRBJ1-6; no reliable D call. The CDR3 length is 16 residues. V gave up 2 bases and J gave up 0 bases, with 11 bases separating them. Germline V gene sequence: CDR1 GTSNPN, CDR2 SVGIG (reference sequence). Here the CDR3 DNA reads TGTGCCTGGAGTATAGCGGGTATCTCCTATAATTCACCCCTCCACTTT. Translated: CAWSIAGISYNSPLHF.

The rearrangement uses TRBV7-2 and TRBJ1-1, with 8 bases that match TRBD1. V dropped 5 bases and J dropped 8; count of bases not matched to a gene: 16. Germline values: CDR1 SGHTA, CDR2 FQGNSA. The CDR3 consists of 16 residues. The CDR3 nucleotides are TGTGCCAGCAGCCTCCGCGGGGCAGGGGGCCGGCCAGAAGCTTTCTTT. This gives the protein CASSLRGAGGRPEAFF.

The rearrangement links TRBV5-5 to TRBJ1-5; the D is unclear. Germline values: CDR1 SGHKS, CDR2 YYEKEE (reference sequence). The V end lost 4 bases, the J end lost 6 bases, and 20 bases lay between the germline ends. The CDR3 is 16 residues long. The CDR3 DNA is TGTGCCAGCAGCCGATACGGAGGGCTCAATGGTCAGCCCCAGCATTTT. Encoded protein: CASSRYGGLNGQPQHF.

The V and J genes are TRBV25-1 and TRBJ1-1; a possible D gene is TRBD1 (5 bases). Germline V gives CDR1 MGHDK, CDR2 SYGVNS. The V and J ends lost 3 bases and 4 bases respectively, with 15 bases between them. CDR3 size: 15 residues. CDR3 in DNA: TGTGCCAGCAGTGATAACTGGGGGGGAAGCACTGAAGCTTTCTTT. This encodes CASSDNWGGSTEAFF.

V and J are TRBV2 and TRBJ2-1; 8 bases line up with TRBD2. The CDR3 is 15 amino acids. Germline values: CDR1 SNHLY, CDR2 FYNNEI. V lost 5 bases to trimming and J lost 7 bases; unmatched junction nucleotides: 10. The CDR3 region is CASSTPGLGGNEQFF. CDR3 sequence (DNA): TGTGCCAGCAGTACTCCGGGACTAGGAGGGAATGAGCAGTTCTTC. Complete variable domain (other parts from reference TRBV2 and TRBJ2-1): EPEVTQTPSHQVTQMGQEVILRCVPISNHLYFYWYRQILGQKVEFLVSFYNNEISEKSEIFDDQFSVERPDGSNFTLKIRSTKLEDSAMYFCASSTPGLGGNEQFFGPGTRLTVL.

The rearrangement uses TRBV7-2 and TRBJ2-7; possibly TRBD1 for D (5 bases). Trimming stripped 0 bases from V and 5 bases from J, with 14 bases between. The CDR3 runs 15 residues. From germline, CDR1 is SGHTA and CDR2 FQGNSA. CDR3 nucleotides: TGTGCCAGCAGCTTAGCGGGGCAGGCTATTAACGAGCAGTACTTC. Its protein product is CASSLAGQAINEQYF.

Here the CDR3 reads CASSERRTMLSRSGANVLTF. In nucleotides, the CDR3 is TGTGCCAGCAGTGAAAGACGGACTATGCTCTCAAGGTCTGGGGCCAACGTCCTGACTTTC. The chain carries TRBV6-1 and TRBJ2-6; tentative D call: TRBD2 (6 bases). This CDR3 contains 20 residues. CDR1 and CDR2 (germline): MNHNS, SASEGT. The V gene lost 2 bases and the J gene lost 1 base, with 21 bases spanning the gap.

CDR3 region: CASSSGSGRPESTQYF. The CDR3 DNA reads TGTGCCAGCAGCTCAGGCAGCGGCCGGCCGGAGAGTACGCAGTATTTT. The chain links TRBV7-9 to TRBJ2-3; D possibly corresponds to TRBD2 (5 bases). Germline assignment: CDR1 SEHNR and CDR2 FQNEAQ (reference sequence). The CDR3 has 16 amino acids. V lost 4 bases and J lost 8, with 22 bases in between.

The V call is TRBV29-1, the J call TRBJ2-1, with TRBD1 identical over 9 bases. The CDR3 covers 14 residues. With V trimmed by 4 bases and J by 3 bases, 4 bases remained unmatched. Germline V gene sequence: CDR1 SQVTM, CDR2 ANQGSEA. This chain's CDR3 is CSVVDRGVYNEQFF. The CDR3 DNA follows: TGCAGCGTTGTGGACAGGGGCGTCTACAATGAGCAGTTCTTC.

This CDR3 reads CASSTPHLAGTGELFF. As DNA, the CDR3 is TGTGCCAGTAGTACTCCTCATCTAGCGGGTACCGGGGAGCTGTTTTTT. J is TRBJ2-2 and V is TRBV19, with TRBD2 matching over 8 bases. The CDR3 runs to 16 residues. Trimming took 4 bases from V and 5 from J; bases not matched to a gene: 9. Germline V gene data show CDR1 as LNHDA and CDR2 as SQIVND (reference sequence).

This clone was detected only a few times. The V and J genes are TRBV20-1 and TRBJ1-1; D unclear. The V end lost 6 bases, the J end lost 8 bases, and 13 bases lay between the germline ends. This CDR3 has 11 residues. Germline loops: CDR1 DFQATT, CDR2 SNEGSKA (reference sequence). The CDR3 bases are TGCAGTGCCAGTCGGGGTGCAGAAGCTTTCTTT. It specifies CSASRGAEAFF.

The chain recombines TRBV5-4 with TRBJ2-7, with 7 bases aligning to TRBD2. The CDR3 runs to 15 residues. The ends lost 4 bases at V and 3 bases at J; junction bases unmatched: 10. CDR1 is SGHNT, CDR2 YYREEE, per germline (reference sequence). The DNA for the CDR3 is TGTGCCAGCAGCAGCATGACGGGAGGCCTCTACGAGCAGTACTTC. The encoded protein is CASSSMTGGLYEQYF.

The J gene is TRBJ1-1, the V gene TRBV27; perhaps TRBD1 as D (5 bases). The CDR3 contains 15 residues. CDR1 and CDR2 (germline): MNHEY, SMNVEV (reference sequence). V was trimmed by 6 bases and J by 2 bases, leaving 16 bases between them. The CDR3 DNA is TGTGCCAGCAGCACCTACACAGGCCCCAACACTGAAGCTTTCTTT. Encoded protein: CASSTYTGPNTEAFF.

The CDR3 nucleotides read TGTGCCAGCAGCTTAAGGAGGGGCTTGCAGTTCTTC. Translation: CASSLRRGLQFF. The rearrangement joins TRBV7-3 to TRBJ2-1; possible D gene TRBD2, 6 bases. The CDR3 is 12 amino acids. Germline CDR1 and CDR2: SGHTA and FQGTGA. Trimming took 1 base from V and 12 from J, leaving 10 bases between them.

The chain links TRBV6-5 to TRBJ1-6; D is undetermined. CDR1 and CDR2 from the germline V gene are MNHEY and SVGAGI. The CDR3 loop spans 16 amino acids. Trimming stripped 2 bases from V and 0 bases from J, with 8 bases between. CDR3 protein: CASSYEASSYNSPLHF. In DNA form, the CDR3 reads TGTGCCAGCAGTTACGAGGCGAGCTCCTATAATTCACCCCTCCACTTT.

The chain combines TRBV7-2 with TRBJ2-6, with a weak D call TRBD1 (5 bases). Germline V gene lookup returns CDR1 SGHTA and CDR2 FQGNSA. The CDR3 has 16 residues. Trimming took off 4 bases at V and 0 bases at J, with 10 bases between the two ends. CDR3 in amino acids: CASSSSTVSGANVLTF. The CDR3 nucleotides are TGTGCCAGCAGCTCGTCGACAGTCTCTGGGGCCAACGTCCTGACTTTC.

V gene TRBV7-9 combines with J gene TRBJ2-1; 7 positions agree with TRBD2. Germline V lookup: CDR1 SEHNR, CDR2 FQNEAQ (reference sequence). V gave up 7 bases and J gave up 8 bases; unmatched junction bases: 14. This CDR3 is 15 amino acids long. The CDR3 nucleotides read TGTGCCAGCAAGTTCGCGGGGGTCGGTACCGATGAGCAGTTCTTC. It encodes CASKFAGVGTDEQFF.

This clone showed up many times. The J gene is TRBJ2-7, the V gene TRBV4-3; TRBD1 matches 11 bases. The length of the CDR3 is 14 residues. The V and J ends lost 5 bases and 5 bases, in that order; junction bases with no gene match: 5. Germline V CDR1 and CDR2: LGHNA, YSLEER. DNA of the CDR3: TGCGCCAGCAGCGTCCGGACAGGGGGCGACGAGCAGTACTTC. It yields the protein CASSVRTGGDEQYF.

This clone showed up just a few times. V usage is TRBV10-2 and J usage is TRBJ2-3; D is undetermined. This CDR3 has 12 residues. Germline V gives CDR1 WSHSY, CDR2 SAAADI. V was shortened by 4 bases and J by 5 bases, with 7 bases between the two germline ends. This chain's CDR3 is CASSALLDTQYF. DNA of the CDR3: TGCGCCAGCAGTGCCTTATTAGATACGCAGTATTTT.

The chain combines TRBV29-1 with TRBJ2-3; 12 positions agree with TRBD2. The CDR3 sequence is 14 residues long. Germline trimming cut 6 bases from V and 4 bases from J; bases unmatched to any gene: 5. Germline V gives CDR1 SQVTM, CDR2 ANQGSEA. This chain's CDR3 is CSVGLAGWADTQYF. The CDR3 nucleotides are TGCAGCGTCGGACTAGCGGGATGGGCAGATACGCAGTATTTT.

J is TRBJ1-6 and V is TRBV5-1; D unresolved. The CDR3 sequence is 15 residues long. The germline V gene has CDR1 SGHRS and CDR2 YFSETQ. V was pared by 7 bases and J by 7 bases, with 18 bases between. CDR3 coding DNA: TGCGCCAGCCGTCCGTTGCGAGGGAGCAATTCACCCCTCCACTTT. It translates to CASRPLRGSNSPLHF.